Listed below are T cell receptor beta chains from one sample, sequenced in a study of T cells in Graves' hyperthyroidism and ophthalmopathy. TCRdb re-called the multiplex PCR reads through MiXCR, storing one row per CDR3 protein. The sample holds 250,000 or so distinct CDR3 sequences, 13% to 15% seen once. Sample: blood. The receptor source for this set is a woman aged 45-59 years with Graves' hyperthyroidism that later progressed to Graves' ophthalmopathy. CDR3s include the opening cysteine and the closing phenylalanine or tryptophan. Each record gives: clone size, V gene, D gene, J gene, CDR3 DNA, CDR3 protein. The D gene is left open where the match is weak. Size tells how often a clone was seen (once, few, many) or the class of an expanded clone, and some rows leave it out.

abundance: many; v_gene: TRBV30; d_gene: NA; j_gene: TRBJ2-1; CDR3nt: TGTGCCTGGAGTAAGGGGGCCTACAATGAGCAGTTCTTC; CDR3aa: CAWSKGAYNEQFF
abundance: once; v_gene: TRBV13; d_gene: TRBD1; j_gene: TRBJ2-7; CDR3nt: TGTGCCAGCAGCCAGGGGACAGGGACCTCCGAGCAGTACTTC; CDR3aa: CASSQGTGTSEQYF
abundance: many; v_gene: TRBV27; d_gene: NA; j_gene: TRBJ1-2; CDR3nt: TGTGCCAGCAGTTTTTGGGGTTCTAACTATGGCTACACCTTC; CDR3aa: CASSFWGSNYGYTF
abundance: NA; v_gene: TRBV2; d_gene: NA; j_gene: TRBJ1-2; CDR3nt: TGTGCCAGCAGGGGGACTAGCGGGGGTGGCTACACCTTC; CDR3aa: CASRGTSGGGYTF
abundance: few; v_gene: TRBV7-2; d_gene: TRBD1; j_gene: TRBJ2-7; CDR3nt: TGTGCCAGCAGCACCCGGACAGGGGCCTACGAGCAGTACTTC; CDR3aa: CASSTRTGAYEQYF
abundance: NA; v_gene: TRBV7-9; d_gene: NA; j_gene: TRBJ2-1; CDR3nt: TGTGCCAACAGCCCAACCCCGAGGGGATCCTACAATGAGCAGTTCTTC; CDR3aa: CANSPTPRGSYNEQFF
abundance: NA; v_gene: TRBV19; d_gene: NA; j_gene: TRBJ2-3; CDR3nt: TGTGCCAGTAGTATAGGGGCGAGGGGAAGCACAGATACGCAGTATTTT; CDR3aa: CASSIGARGSTDTQYF
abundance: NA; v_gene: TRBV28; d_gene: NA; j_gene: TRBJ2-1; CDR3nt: TGTGCCAGTCGTTGGGGAAAGGGATCCTACAATGAGCAGTTCTTC; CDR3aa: CASRWGKGSYNEQFF
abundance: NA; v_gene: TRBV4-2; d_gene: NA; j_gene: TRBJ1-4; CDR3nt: TGTGCCAGCAGCCAAGATAGAAAGGGCGGAGATGGAAAACTGTTTTTT; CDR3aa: CASSQDRKGGDGKLFF
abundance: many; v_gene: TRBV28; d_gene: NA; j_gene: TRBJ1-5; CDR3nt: TGTGCCAGCAGACCGTTGGTCCGCAATCAGCCCCAGCATTTT; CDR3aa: CASRPLVRNQPQHF
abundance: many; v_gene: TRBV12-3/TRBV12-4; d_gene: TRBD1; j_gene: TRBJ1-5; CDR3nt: TGTGCCAGCAGTTTGGAGCAGGGGGGTCAGCCCCAGCATTTT; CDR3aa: CASSLEQGGQPQHF
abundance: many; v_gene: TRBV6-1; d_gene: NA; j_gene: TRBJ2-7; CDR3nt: TGTGCCAGCCACAGGCGGTACGAGCAGTACTTC; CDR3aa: CASHRRYEQYF
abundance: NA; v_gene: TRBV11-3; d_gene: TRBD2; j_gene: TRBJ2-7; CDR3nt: TGTGCCAGCAGCTTAGGGGGGAGGCTAGCGGGAGTGCCGATCTCCTACGAGCAGTACTTC; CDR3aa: CASSLGGRLAGVPISYEQYF
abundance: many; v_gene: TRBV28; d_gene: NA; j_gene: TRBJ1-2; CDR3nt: TGTGCCAGCAGTTCAAGACAGCTCAACTTGTTTAACTATGGCTACACCTTC; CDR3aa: CASSSRQLNLFNYGYTF
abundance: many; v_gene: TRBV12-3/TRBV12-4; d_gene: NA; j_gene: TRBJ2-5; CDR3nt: TGTGCCAGCAGTTCGTTGACTAGAGCTAAGACCCAGTACTTC; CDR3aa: CASSSLTRAKTQYF
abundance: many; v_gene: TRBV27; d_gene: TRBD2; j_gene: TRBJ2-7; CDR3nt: TGTGCCAGCAAGCCGGGACTACCTGCCTACGAGCAGTACTTC; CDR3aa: CASKPGLPAYEQYF
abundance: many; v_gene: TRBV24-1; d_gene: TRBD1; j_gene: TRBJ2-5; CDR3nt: TGTGCCACCAGTGATCCGGGACAGCTCGGGGAGACCCAGTACTTC; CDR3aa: CATSDPGQLGETQYF
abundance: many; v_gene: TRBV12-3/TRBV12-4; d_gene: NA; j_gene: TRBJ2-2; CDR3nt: TGTGCCAGCAGTCACTTCGGGACCGGGGAGCTGTTTTTT; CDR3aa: CASSHFGTGELFF
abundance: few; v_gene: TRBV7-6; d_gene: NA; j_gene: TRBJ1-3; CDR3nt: TGTGCCAGCAGCTTAACGATCCCTTTGAGGGCATCTGGAAACACCATATATTTT; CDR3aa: CASSLTIPLRASGNTIYF
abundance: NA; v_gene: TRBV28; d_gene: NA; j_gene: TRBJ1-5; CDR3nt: TGTGCCAGCAGCTCCCCCGTCGGGACCCCTGAGTTTTGGGCCCAGCATTTT; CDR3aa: CASSSPVGTPEFWAQHF
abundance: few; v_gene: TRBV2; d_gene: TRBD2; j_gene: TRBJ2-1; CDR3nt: TGTGCCAGCAGTGAAGCCTCTTGGACTAGCGGGAGATCTGAGCAGTTCTTC; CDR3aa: CASSEASWTSGRSEQFF
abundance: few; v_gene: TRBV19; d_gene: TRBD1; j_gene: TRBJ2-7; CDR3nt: TGTGCCAGTAGTATCGGGACAGGGTCCTACGAGCAGTACTTC; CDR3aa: CASSIGTGSYEQYF
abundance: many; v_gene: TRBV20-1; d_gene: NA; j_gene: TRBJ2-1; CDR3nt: TGCAGTGCTAGAAGGATGGCGGGTTTACCTGAGCAGTTCTTC; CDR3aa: CSARRMAGLPEQFF
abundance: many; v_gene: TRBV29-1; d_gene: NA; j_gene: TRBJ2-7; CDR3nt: TGCAGCGTTGAAGATATAGGTAACGAGCAGTACTTC; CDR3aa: CSVEDIGNEQYF
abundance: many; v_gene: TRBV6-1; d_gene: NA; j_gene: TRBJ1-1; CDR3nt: TGTGCCAGCAGTGAAGCAGGTTTTGTGGGCACTGAAGCTTTCTTT; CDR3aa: CASSEAGFVGTEAFF
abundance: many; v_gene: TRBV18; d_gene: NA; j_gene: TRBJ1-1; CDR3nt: TGTGCCAGCTCACCCCTCGGACCGGGCCTCGTGAACACTGAAGCTTTCTTT; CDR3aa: CASSPLGPGLVNTEAFF
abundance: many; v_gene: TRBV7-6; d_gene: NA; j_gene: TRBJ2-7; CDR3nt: TGTGCCAGCAGCCCTAGGGACAACTCCTACGAGCAGTACTTC; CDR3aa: CASSPRDNSYEQYF
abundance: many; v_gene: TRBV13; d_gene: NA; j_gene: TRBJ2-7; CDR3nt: TGTGCCAGCAGCCCCCAGGTTGGCTACGAGCAGTACTTC; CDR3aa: CASSPQVGYEQYF
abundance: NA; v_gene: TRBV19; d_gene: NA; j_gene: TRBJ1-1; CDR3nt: TGTGCCAGTAGTTTCTCAGGGAAAGGGGACACTGAAGCTTTCTTT; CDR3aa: CASSFSGKGDTEAFF
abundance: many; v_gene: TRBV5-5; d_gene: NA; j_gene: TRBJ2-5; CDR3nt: TGTGCCAGCAGCCGAGACCCGGGAGTGCAGACCCAGTACTTC; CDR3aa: CASSRDPGVQTQYF
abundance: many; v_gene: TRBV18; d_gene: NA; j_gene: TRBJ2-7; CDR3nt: TGTGCCAGCTCCCCTTCCAGGGTTCCTCAGTCGCACGAGCAGTACTTC; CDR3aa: CASSPSRVPQSHEQYF
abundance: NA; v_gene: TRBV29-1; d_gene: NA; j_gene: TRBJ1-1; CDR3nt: TGCAGCGTCGCTTACACTGAAGCTTTCTTT; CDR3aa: CSVAYTEAFF
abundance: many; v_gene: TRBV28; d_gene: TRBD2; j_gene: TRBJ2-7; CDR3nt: TGTGCCAGCTCACTAGCGAAGTACGGTTGGCAGTACTTC; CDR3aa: CASSLAKYGWQYF
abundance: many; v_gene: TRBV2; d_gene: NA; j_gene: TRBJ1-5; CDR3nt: TGTGCCAGCAAACGGGGTTGGGGGGCCGGGAGCAATCAGCCCCAGCATTTT; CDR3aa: CASKRGWGAGSNQPQHF
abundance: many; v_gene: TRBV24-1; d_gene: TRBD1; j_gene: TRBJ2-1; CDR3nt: TGTGCCACCAGTGACCCCGGGACAGATAAGAATGAGCAGTTCTTC; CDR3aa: CATSDPGTDKNEQFF
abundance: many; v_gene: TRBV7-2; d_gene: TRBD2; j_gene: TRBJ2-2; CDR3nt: TGTGCCAGCAGCCAGAGGGGTGGACTAGCATCGGCCGGGGAGCTGTTTTTT; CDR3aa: CASSQRGGLASAGELFF
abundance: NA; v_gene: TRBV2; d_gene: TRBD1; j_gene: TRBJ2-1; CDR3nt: TGTGCCAGCAGGGCGGGACAGGGGACGGATGAGCAGTTCTTC; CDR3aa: CASRAGQGTDEQFF
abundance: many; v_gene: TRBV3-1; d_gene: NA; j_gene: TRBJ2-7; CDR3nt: TGTGCCAGCAGCCCCCTTCTAGGGACGAGCATCCCCACTGACGAGCAGTACTTC; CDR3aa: CASSPLLGTSIPTDEQYF
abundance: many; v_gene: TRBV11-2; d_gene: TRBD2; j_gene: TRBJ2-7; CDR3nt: TGTGCCAGCAGCCCGACTAGCGGGAGGACCGAGCAGTACTTC; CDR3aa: CASSPTSGRTEQYF
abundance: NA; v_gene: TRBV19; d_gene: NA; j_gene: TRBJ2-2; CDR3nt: TGTGCCAGTACGGCGGGGAACACCGGGGAGCTGTTTTTT; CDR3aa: CASTAGNTGELFF
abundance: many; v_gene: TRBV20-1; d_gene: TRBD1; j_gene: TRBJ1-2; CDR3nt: TGCAGTGCTGGTGGACGGGACAGCCTTAACTATGGCTACACCTTC; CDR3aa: CSAGGRDSLNYGYTF
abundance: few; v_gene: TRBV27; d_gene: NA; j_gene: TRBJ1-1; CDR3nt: TGTGCCAGCAGTTTGCAAGGGAAGACTTTCTTT; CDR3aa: CASSLQGKTFF
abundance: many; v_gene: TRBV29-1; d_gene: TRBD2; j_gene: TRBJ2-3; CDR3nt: TGCAGCGTTCATCTAGCGGAGGGGAGCACAGATACGCAGTATTTT; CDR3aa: CSVHLAEGSTDTQYF
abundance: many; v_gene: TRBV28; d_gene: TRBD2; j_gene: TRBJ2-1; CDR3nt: TGTGCCAGCAGTCATCGGGGACTAGCGGGAGAGGAGGAGCAGTTCTTC; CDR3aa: CASSHRGLAGEEEQFF
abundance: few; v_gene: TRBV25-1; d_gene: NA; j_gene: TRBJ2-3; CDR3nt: TGTGCCAGCAGTGAACCCAGGGCCCTCACAGATACGCAGTATTTT; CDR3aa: CASSEPRALTDTQYF
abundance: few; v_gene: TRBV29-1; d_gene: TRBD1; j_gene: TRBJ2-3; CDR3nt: TGCAGCGTGACCACGGGACAGGGGAGCACAGATACGCAGTATTTT; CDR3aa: CSVTTGQGSTDTQYF
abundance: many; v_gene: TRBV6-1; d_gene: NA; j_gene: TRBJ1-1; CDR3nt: TGTGCCAGCACCTACCAATGGGGAGGGCAGCGAGGGAACACTGAAGCTTTCTTT; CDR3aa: CASTYQWGGQRGNTEAFF
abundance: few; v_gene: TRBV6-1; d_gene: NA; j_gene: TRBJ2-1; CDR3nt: TGTGCCAGCAGTGAAGCGCTATGGTCTATTAGCTCCTACAATGAGCAGTTCTTC; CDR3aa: CASSEALWSISSYNEQFF
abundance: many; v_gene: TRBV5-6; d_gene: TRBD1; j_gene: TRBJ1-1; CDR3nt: TGTGCCAGCAGCCGTCGGGCAGGGGGCCAAGGAGCTTTCTTT; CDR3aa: CASSRRAGGQGAFF
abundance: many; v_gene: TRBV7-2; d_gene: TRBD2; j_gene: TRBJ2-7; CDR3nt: TGTGCCAGCAGACCGTCGGGGGGGAGCTACGAGCAGTACTTC; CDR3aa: CASRPSGGSYEQYF
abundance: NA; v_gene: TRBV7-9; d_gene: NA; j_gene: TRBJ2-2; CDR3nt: TGTGCCAGCAGCTACATCAGGGGGAACACCGGGGAGCTGTTTTTT; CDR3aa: CASSYIRGNTGELFF
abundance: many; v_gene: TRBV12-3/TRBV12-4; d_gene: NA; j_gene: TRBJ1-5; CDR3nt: TGTGCCAGCAGTAGTGACCGCAGCAATCAGCCCCAGCATTTT; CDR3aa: CASSSDRSNQPQHF
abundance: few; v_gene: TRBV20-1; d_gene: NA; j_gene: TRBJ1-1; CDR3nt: TGCAGTGCTACCGCGGCTAGGACGGGCACTGAAGCTTTCTTT; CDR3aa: CSATAARTGTEAFF
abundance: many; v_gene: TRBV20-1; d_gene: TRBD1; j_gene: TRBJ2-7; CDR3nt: TGCAGTGCCGACAGGGGGGTGGACGAGCAGTACTTC; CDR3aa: CSADRGVDEQYF
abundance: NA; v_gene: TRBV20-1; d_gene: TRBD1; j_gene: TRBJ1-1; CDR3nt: TGCAGTGCTAGCTCGCCCGGGACAGGGAACACTGAAGCTTTCTTT; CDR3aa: CSASSPGTGNTEAFF